These 8 T cell receptor beta chains came from one sample sequenced in a study of human CD8 memory T cell subsets (dated by TCRdb to about 2020). Reads for this sample came from a NextSeq 550. A Human TCR Profiling Kit was used to prepare UMI-labeled 5' RACE TCRbeta libraries. Reads reprocessed by TCRdb are summarized as one entry per CDR3 protein sequence, and DNA is absent. The sample has 10,000 or so distinct CDR3 sequences on record. In total, the top ten clones hold approximately 16% of the sample. The sequenced sample was CD8+ stem-like memory T cells (TSCM and TCM) sorted from PBMCs. Sample cell subset or site, as interpreted from the label and publication: stem-like memory CD8 T cells (TSTEM), CCR7+ PD-1- TIGIT-. These receptors were taken from a human donor in good health.

The genes are TRBV28 and TRBJ2-7; TCRdb gives TRBD1 as the D gene, but with no DNA this cannot be confirmed. CDR3 length: 15 amino acids. The germline V gene encodes CDR1 MDHEN and CDR2 SYDVKM. CDR3 loop: CASSTPGTGEGEQYF.

This chain joins TRBV3-1 and TRBJ2-2; the TCRdb D gene call, TRBD2, has no DNA to confirm it. The CDR3 sequence is 17 residues long. Germline assignment: CDR1 LGHDT and CDR2 YNNKEL (reference sequence). The CDR3 region is CASSQDWGGADTGELFF.

The chain has TRBV6-2 or TRBV6-3 and TRBJ2-7; TCRdb's assignment of TRBD2 cannot be checked, as there is no DNA. The V gene's germline CDR1 is MNHEY and CDR2 SVGEGT. This CDR3 comprises 16 residues. CDR3 loop: CASSSRLAGGPYEQYF.

This chain joins TRBV29-1 and TRBJ2-1. The CDR3 has 13 residues. Germline assignment: CDR1 SQVTM and CDR2 ANQGSEA. The CDR3 sequence: CSARLATYNEQFF.

The V and J genes are TRBV2 and TRBJ2-7; TCRdb returns TRBD1, unconfirmable since there is no DNA. The CDR3 loop spans 12 amino acids. The germline V gene encodes CDR1 SNHLY and CDR2 FYNNEI. The CDR3 here is CATLQDSYEQYF.

This chain joins TRBV10-3 and TRBJ2-2. The CDR3 is 11 amino acids. From germline, CDR1 is ENHRY and CDR2 SYGVKD. The CDR3 here is CATSYAGELFF.

This sequence joins TRBV7-6 and TRBJ2-5; the D gene TCRdb calls, TRBD2, cannot be checked with no DNA. Per the germline V gene, CDR1 is SGHVS and CDR2 is FNYEAQ. CDR3 length: 15 residues. The CDR3 spells CASSSGLAGIETQYF.

The J gene is TRBJ2-1, the V gene TRBV9; there is no DNA to check the TCRdb D call of TRBD1. CDR3 size: 16 residues. In germline, CDR1 is SGDLS, CDR2 YYNGEE. CDR3 sequence: CASSPTTGVGYNEQFF.